One sample yielded the 25 T cell receptor beta chains listed below, sequenced in a study of PD-1 blockade in classical Hodgkin lymphoma (dated by TCRdb to the early 2020s). The method was the immunoSEQ multiplex PCR assay. In TCRdb, the immuneACCESS table is reduced to in-frame sequences with V and J assigned. These tables do not hold every clone; where another copy was compared, an unresolved V gene accounts for under half, and the others remain unexplained. The sample table records 30,000 or so clones; almost 85% of these occur just once. Less than 20% of the sample comes from the top ten. What the time point label conveys for this sample: cycle 4 day 1 (C4D1), after less than seven weeks of nivolumab. All trial patients had relapsed after autologous stem cell transplantation, with cohorts A, B and C differing in prior brentuximab vedotin exposure. The sample consisted of peripheral blood mononuclear cells (PBMCs), taken before the fourth cycle of nivolumab. Receptors originate from a human donor with classical Hodgkin lymphoma.

This chain links TRBV7-2 with TRBJ1-1, with 7 bases that match TRBD1. The junction had 6 bases not matched to a gene; V was cut back by 5 bases and J by 0 bases. In germline, CDR1 is SGHTA, CDR2 FQGNSA. There are 15 residues in the CDR3. Written as DNA, the CDR3 is TGTGCCAGCAGCGCCCAACAGGGGATGAACACTGAAGCTTTCTTT. Protein: CASSAQQGMNTEAFF.

The chain joins TRBV27 to TRBJ1-6; D unclear. The CDR3 spans 16 residues. The V and J ends lost 1 base and 5 bases respectively, with 12 bases between them. Per the germline V gene, CDR1 is MNHEY and CDR2 is SMNVEV (reference sequence). CDR3 in DNA: TGTGCCAGCAGTTTATTTAGGGTGAACAATAATTCACCCCTCCACTTT. This translates into CASSLFRVNNNSPLHF.

The chain joins TRBV27 to TRBJ2-7; the D gene could be TRBD1 or TRBD2 (6 bases each). Germline V gene data show CDR1 as MNHEY and CDR2 as SMNVEV (reference sequence). With 2 bases removed from V and 0 bases from J, the gap between germline ends came to 17 bases. The CDR3 extends over 17 amino acids. CDR3 sequence reads: CASSLKSLRGPSYEQYF. The CDR3 DNA reads TGTGCCAGCAGTTTAAAATCCCTCCGGGGGCCCTCCTACGAGCAGTACTTC.

The chain recombines TRBV7-9 with TRBJ1-1, with D perhaps matching TRBD1 (5 bases). This CDR3 has 14 residues. Trimming took off 2 bases at V and 1 base at J, with 8 bases between the two ends. CDR1 is SEHNR, CDR2 FQNEAQ, per germline (reference sequence). CDR3 bases: TGTGCCAGCAGCTTAACCCAGGGGAACACTGAAGCTTTCTTT. This encodes CASSLTQGNTEAFF.

V usage is TRBV7-9 and J usage is TRBJ2-3; no reliable D call. The CDR3 is 11 residues long. Germline CDR1 SEHNR, CDR2 FQNEAQ (reference sequence). V lost 5 bases and J lost 6, with 6 bases in between. The CDR3 region has the DNA TGTGCCAGCAGCCCCCCGGATACGCAGTATTTT. This sequence encodes CASSPPDTQYF.

The chain uses TRBV7-2 and TRBJ1-4; D ambiguous. Germline assignment: CDR1 SGHTA and CDR2 FQGNSA. CDR3 length: 14 residues. V lost 3 bases, J lost 4 bases, and 9 bases lay in between. The CDR3 sequence is CASSFKRLNEKLFF. CDR3 coding DNA: TGTGCCAGCAGCTTTAAGCGCCTTAATGAAAAACTGTTTTTT.

This clone was detected once. The chain joins TRBV9 to TRBJ2-1; D remains ambiguous. The CDR3 totals 15 residues. The V and J ends lost 0 bases and 4 bases respectively, with 11 bases between them. Germline CDR1 reads SGDLS; CDR2 reads YYNGEE. The CDR3 spells CASSVAAENYNEQFF. Written as DNA, the CDR3 is TGTGCCAGCAGCGTAGCGGCGGAAAATTACAATGAGCAGTTCTTC. Supplemented by reference TRBV9 and TRBJ2-1, the full variable domain reads DSGVTQTPKHLITATGQRVTLRCSPRSGDLSVYWYQQSLDQGLQFLIQYYNGEERAKGNILERFSAQQFPDLHSELNLSSLELGDSALYFCASSVAAENYNEQFFGPGTRLTVL.

J is TRBJ2-5 and V is TRBV7-9, with 9 bases matching TRBD1. The V and J ends lost 1 base and 5 bases, in that order; junction bases with no gene match: 8. Germline values: CDR1 SEHNR, CDR2 FQNEAQ (reference sequence). The CDR3 contains 16 residues. The CDR3, as DNA: TGTGCCAGCAGCTTAGTTTCGGGACAGGGCCGGGAGACCCAGTACTTC. Protein product: CASSLVSGQGRETQYF.

The rearrangement links TRBV19 to TRBJ2-1; D is possibly TRBD1 (5 bases). The CDR3 consists of 16 residues. V lost 8 bases and J lost 2, with 19 bases in between. Germline CDR1 is LNHDA and CDR2 is SQIVND (reference sequence). The CDR3 DNA reads as TGTGCCAGTCAACCCGACAGTGCCCGGCCCTACAATGAGCAGTTCTTC. The encoded protein is CASQPDSARPYNEQFF.

The gene calls are TRBV2 and TRBJ2-5; TRBD2 matches 11 bases. This CDR3 has 16 amino acids. The V and J ends lost 2 bases and 1 base, in that order; junction bases with no gene match: 3. Germline V lookup: CDR1 SNHLY, CDR2 FYNNEI. As DNA, the CDR3 is TGTGCCAGCAGTGAACTAGCGGGGGGAGCCCAAGAGACCCAGTACTTC. Translated, it gives CASSELAGGAQETQYF.

The genes are TRBV7-9 and TRBJ2-5; a possible D gene is TRBD2 (6 bases). Trimming took off 5 bases at V and 2 bases at J, with 18 bases between the two ends. Germline loops: CDR1 SEHNR, CDR2 FQNEAQ (reference sequence). The CDR3 has 16 amino acids. The CDR3 here is CASSRPRDLGQETQYF. CDR3 nucleotide sequence: TGTGCCAGCAGCCGGCCCAGGGACTTGGGACAAGAGACCCAGTACTTC.

This chain joins TRBV5-4 and TRBJ1-5, with D perhaps matching TRBD1 (5 bases). The CDR3 spans 15 residues. Trimming cost V 1 base and J 1 base, with 9 bases left between them. Germline CDR1 is SGHNT and CDR2 is YYREEE (reference sequence). CDR3: CASSLRWGSNQPQHF. In nucleotides, the CDR3 is TGTGCCAGCAGCTTGAGATGGGGGAGCAATCAGCCCCAGCATTTT.

The rearrangement uses TRBV9 and TRBJ2-3; D not resolved. CDR1 is SGDLS and CDR2 is YYNGEE in the germline V gene. The CDR3 extends over 14 amino acids. Trimming took off 0 bases at V and 6 bases at J, with 11 bases between the two ends. The CDR3 nucleotides read TGTGCCAGCAGCGTAGATATCGGCGCGGATACGCAGTATTTT. It encodes CASSVDIGADTQYF.

This clone showed up just once. The chain uses TRBV15 and TRBJ2-5; 8 bases are shared with TRBD2. CDR1 and CDR2 (germline): LNHNV, YYDKDF (reference sequence). This CDR3 is 16 amino acids long. J gave up 5 bases and V 3 bases, and 11 bases lay outside the gene matches. CDR3 coding DNA: TGTGCCACCAGCAGCCCCCCCCGGGGGGGCCTCGAGACCCAGTACTTC. Protein sequence: CATSSPPRGGLETQYF.

The V call is TRBV16, the J call TRBJ1-6; the match to TRBD1 covers 7 bases. The CDR3 has 15 amino acids. Trimming at V came to 2 bases and at J to 8 bases, leaving 6 bases not matched to a gene. Per the germline V gene, CDR1 is KGHSY and CDR2 is FQNENV. Here the CDR3 reads CASSQIGGADSPLHF. In DNA form, the CDR3 reads TGTGCCAGCAGCCAAATAGGGGGCGCGGATTCACCCCTCCACTTT.

The chain recombines TRBV5-5 with TRBJ1-1; tentatively, D is TRBD1 (5 bases). Germline V gene lookup returns CDR1 SGHKS and CDR2 YYEKEE (reference sequence). The V end lost 0 bases, the J end lost 6 bases, and 15 bases lay between the germline ends. This CDR3 region has 15 residues. The CDR3 DNA is TGTGCCAGCAGCTTGGGAGGCTTGGGGGGAGCTGAAGCTTTCTTT. This codes for CASSLGGLGGAEAFF.

The chain links TRBV6-1 to TRBJ1-6; a possible D gene is TRBD1 (5 bases). The V end lost 3 bases, the J end lost 10 bases, and 13 bases lay between the germline ends. Germline values: CDR1 MNHNS, CDR2 SASEGT. The CDR3 covers 14 residues. In DNA, the CDR3 is TGTGCCAGCAGTGACTTGGGGCCGGGGTCACCCCTCCACTTT. Translation gives CASSDLGPGSPLHF.

This clone was detected only once. V gene TRBV2 combines with J gene TRBJ2-4, with TRBD1 identical over 9 bases. The V and J ends lost 8 bases and 2 bases, in that order; junction bases with no gene match: 4. The CDR3 is 14 residues long. Looked up from germline, CDR1 is SNHLY and CDR2 is FYNNEI. The CDR3 protein is CASETGGTKNIQYF. CDR3 in DNA: TGTGCCAGCGAGACAGGGGGGACCAAAAACATTCAGTACTTC. The variable domain in full, with the rest retrieved from reference TRBV2 and TRBJ2-4, is EPEVTQTPSHQVTQMGQEVILRCVPISNHLYFYWYRQILGQKVEFLVSFYNNEISEKSEIFDDQFSVERPDGSNFTLKIRSTKLEDSAMYFCASETGGTKNIQYFGAGTRLSVL.

The chain recombines TRBV6-5 with TRBJ1-5; D not resolved. The CDR3 is 13 residues long. CDR1 MNHEY and CDR2 SVGAGI come from the germline V gene. V was trimmed by 6 bases and J by 0 bases, leaving 6 bases between them. Here the CDR3 DNA reads TGTGCCAGCAGAGCTTTTAGCAATCAGCCCCAGCATTTT. Its translation is CASRAFSNQPQHF.

The chain recombines TRBV4-1 with TRBJ2-2, with a tentative D call TRBD2 (5 bases). Germline V gene lookup returns CDR1 MGHRA and CDR2 YSYEKL. Trimming removed 1 base at V and 5 bases at J, with 17 bases between. The CDR3 has 17 residues. This CDR3 is CASSQALSAGPTGELFF. CDR3 DNA: TGCGCCAGCAGCCAAGCATTAAGCGCGGGTCCGACCGGGGAGCTGTTTTTT.

The chain combines TRBV4-2 with TRBJ1-4, with a tentative D call TRBD1 (5 bases). Germline CDR1 and CDR2: LGHNA and YNFKEQ. V lost 4 bases and J 1 base, leaving 13 bases between the germline ends. This CDR3 has 16 residues. The CDR3 spells CASSLPLGGTNEKLFF. Written as DNA, the CDR3 is TGTGCCAGCAGCCTACCCCTGGGGGGAACTAATGAAAAACTGTTTTTT.

This clone turned up a few times. The J gene is TRBJ1-4, the V gene TRBV7-9, with 8 positions matching TRBD1. The CDR3 consists of 14 residues. Germline trimming cut 5 bases from V and 8 bases from J; bases unmatched to any gene: 7. Germline V gives CDR1 SEHNR, CDR2 FQNEAQ (reference sequence). This CDR3 reads CASSLRQGNEKLFF. The CDR3 DNA reads as TGTGCCAGCAGCCTACGACAGGGGAACGAAAAACTGTTTTTT.

This clone was observed a handful of times. This chain joins TRBV7-2 and TRBJ1-5; maybe TRBD1 (5 bases). Between the trimmed V and J ends, which lost 2 bases and 12 bases, there was a span of 14 bases. The CDR3 is 13 amino acids. Germline-derived CDR1 and CDR2 are SGHTA and FQGNSA. CDR3 residues: CASSLSQGSLQHF. The CDR3 nucleotides are TGTGCCAGCAGCTTAAGTCAGGGTTCGCTCCAGCATTTT.

This clone was detected a few times. J is TRBJ1-2 and V is TRBV5-1; possibly TRBD1 for D (5 bases). Trimming shortened V by 0 bases and J by 8 bases, and 17 bases separated the two germline ends. Germline V gene sequence: CDR1 SGHRS, CDR2 YFSETQ. The CDR3 is made up of 15 amino acids. The CDR3 protein is CASSLEWGVRVGYTF. CDR3 DNA sequence: TGCGCCAGCAGCTTGGAGTGGGGGGTAAGGGTCGGCTACACCTTC.

The chain carries TRBV14 and TRBJ1-2, with TRBD1 identical over 8 bases. The ends lost 0 bases at V and 8 bases at J; junction bases unmatched: 14. The CDR3 length is 17 residues. Germline V gene sequence: CDR1 SGHDN, CDR2 FVKESK. The CDR3 spells CASSQDQIRDRKVGYTF. Here the CDR3 DNA reads TGTGCCAGCAGCCAAGACCAAATCCGGGACAGGAAAGTCGGCTACACCTTC.